The entry that follows covers one T cell receptor (beta chain) sequence. This CDR3 region has 14 residues. Germline V gene lookup returns CDR1 SGHKS and CDR2 YYEKEE (reference sequence). The ends were cut back, 4 bases at V and 2 bases at J, with 13 bases in the middle. These data come from a study of cytomegalovirus exposure and HLA in healthy donors. The PCR employed 60 Vbeta primers together with 13 Jbeta primers. Libraries were prepared by immunoSEQ multiplex PCR; TCRdb keeps only in-frame clonotypes and omits some of them. This sample contains some 200,000 clones. The chain has TRBV5-5 and TRBJ2-7; D remains unclear. This clonotype was sampled from a young woman in good health and CMV-seropositive. Sequenced input: PBMCs. CDR3 bases: TGTGCCAGCAGCCACACGGGTGGAGCCTACGAGCAGTACTTC. It specifies CASSHTGGAYEQYF.